This T cell receptor (beta chain) originates from a study of cytomegalovirus exposure and HLA in healthy donors. Broader study findings: In vitro experiments confirmed that three CMV-associated chains were specific for CMV antigens.

With 60 Vbeta and 13 Jbeta primers, the PCR was carried out. Libraries were prepared by immunoSEQ multiplex PCR; TCRdb keeps only in-frame clonotypes and omits some of them. The sample has 150,000 to 250,000 clones; the top ten hold approximately 0.74%. As for this clone: Its antigen is not identified.

Germline values: CDR1 SGHKS, CDR2 YYEKEE (reference sequence). Trimming pared 5 bases from V and 3 bases from J, leaving 15 bases between. CDR3 size: 15 residues. Sequenced: PBMCs. The V gene is TRBV5-5, the J gene TRBJ2-1; no clear D. This receptor was taken from a boy younger than 18 in good health and CMV-seronegative. In DNA form, the CDR3 reads TGTGCCAGCAGTCCCTTTTGGAGCCACTACAATGAGCAGTTCTTC. This encodes CASSPFWSHYNEQFF.